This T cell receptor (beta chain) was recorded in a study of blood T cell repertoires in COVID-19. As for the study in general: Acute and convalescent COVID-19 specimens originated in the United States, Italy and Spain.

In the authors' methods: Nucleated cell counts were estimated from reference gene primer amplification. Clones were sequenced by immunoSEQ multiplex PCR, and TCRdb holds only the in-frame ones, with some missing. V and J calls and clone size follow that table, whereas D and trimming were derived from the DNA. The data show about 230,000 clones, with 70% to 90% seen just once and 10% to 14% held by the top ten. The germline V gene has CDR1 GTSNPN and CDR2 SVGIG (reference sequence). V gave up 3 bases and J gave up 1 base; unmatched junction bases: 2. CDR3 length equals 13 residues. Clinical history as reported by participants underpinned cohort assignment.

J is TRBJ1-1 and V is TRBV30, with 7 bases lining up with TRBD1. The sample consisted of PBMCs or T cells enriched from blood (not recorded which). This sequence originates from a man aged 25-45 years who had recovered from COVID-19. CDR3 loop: CAWRRQGNTEAFF. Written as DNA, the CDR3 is TGTGCCTGGAGACGACAGGGGAACACTGAAGCTTTCTTT.